This T cell receptor beta chain derives from a study of T cells in localized non-small cell lung cancer. This CDR3 is built from 13 residues. Germline-derived CDR1 and CDR2 are MNHEY and SVGAGI. Trimming stripped 0 bases from V and 8 bases from J, with 10 bases between. Generated by immunoSEQ multiplex PCR, the TCRdb table keeps only in-frame clones and is missing some. The table has approximately 47,000 clones, 70% to 90% seen once; the top ten hold 2.5%. Comments on this clone: Its antigen is as yet unknown.

Broader study findings: Those with higher blood T cell density had longer overall survival.

The chain recombines TRBV6-5 with TRBJ1-2; D is uncertain. The material sequenced was PBMCs, taken before any cancer treatment. This receptor was taken from a man between 40 and 70 years old with stage II lung adenocarcinoma. CDR3 protein: CASSYSTSVGYTF. The CDR3 region has the DNA TGTGCCAGCAGTTACTCGACTAGTGTGGGCTACACCTTC.